Sequencing of this TCR beta chain was carried out in a study of shared clonotypes between healthy human individuals (TCRdb year 2020). Background for the entire study: The cohort included a few men and a couple of women between 18 and 49 years of age. For each donor, CD4 naive and CD4 memory were each run on three plates, CD8 naive on two plates, and CD8 memory on one plate. Blood TCR repertoires of five healthy adults were deeply sequenced to estimate repertoire size and the extent of clonotype sharing between individuals. Different laboratories and diverse techniques were used to prepare libraries and sequence TCR repertoires, to increase sequencing depth and limit assay-specific biases. Between about 0.94 and 8.9 billion PBMCs per donor were obtained by leukapheresis.

Healthy HIV-negative adults with no recently reported acute infections or vaccinations were included as donors. Only Caucasian adults living in Nashville, Tennessee, USA were represented among the donors. Magnetic negative selection was used to enrich CD4+ T cells, after which naive cells were positively selected on CD45RA and the negative fraction became the memory subset. After blood collection by leukapheresis, PBMCs were isolated using Ficoll-Histopaque density gradient centrifugation and then cryopreserved in the vapor phase of liquid nitrogen. Purity and quantity of every magnetically sorted T cell population were checked by analytical flow cytometry. From each sorted fraction, genomic DNA was isolated and quantified by UV absorbance on a Nanodrop 2000c. TCR CDR3 regions were amplified from genomic DNA by multiplex PCR using the deep immunoSEQ assay. Extracted genomic DNA from each cell subset was spread evenly across all wells of several immunoSEQ 96-well plates, with each plate serving as a replicate. For sorted subsets, around 200 ng genomic DNA, equal to about 30,000 T cell genomes, was loaded into each replicate PCR. The purified libraries were quantified using a Qubit 3.0 fluorometer, sized with a Bioanalyzer 2100, and then quantified again using the KAPA Library Quantification kit. Every immunoSEQ 96-well plate was sequenced on a separate single-read 150-cycle Illumina NextSeq 550 flow cell. The study's own analysis went as follows. Because the immunoSEQ output held only junctional sequences and lacked quality scores, the filtering could not match the filtering applied to full-length reads. Sequences were annotated with PyIR, a Python wrapper for IgBLAST v1.9, and V/J genes and CDR3 were assigned using IMGT germline references. Reads with weak V/J assignments (E-value above 1e-6), missing CDR3, stop codons, out-of-frame junctions, or ambiguous translated residues were removed. V3J clonotypes were defined by identical inferred V gene, J gene, and CDR3 amino acid sequence. To compute the percentage overlap between repertoires, the number of shared unique clonotypes was divided by the size of the smaller repertoire. Three approaches were used to assess repertoire richness: RTK rarefaction, the Chao1 estimator, and Recon v2.1 estimates of unobserved clonotypes. Generation probabilities for all TCRbeta clonotypes obtained by the gDNA method from a few donors were computed using OLGA. TCRdb stores this immuneACCESS table with in-frame sequences only. Part of the clones is absent; in the studies checked, under half of the shortfall reflects unresolved V genes, and no reason is known for the rest. The DNA gave D and trimming, while V, J and clone size come from that table. The sample table holds 330,000 or so clones, of which about 74% were seen once. The top ten clones comprise 10% of the sample.

The investigation overall reported the following: Larger estimated clonotype richness was generally found for naive subsets than for memory subsets. Roughly 5.2% of naive CD4, 3.5% of naive CD8, roughly 2.4% of memory CD4, and over 0.35% of memory CD8 clonotypes were shared across several donors. Only blood was sampled, and tissue TCR repertoires likely differ from those in blood. Compared with non-shared clonotypes, clonotypes shared by all four sorted-subset donors had higher generation probabilities. Based on pairwise subsampling, the degree of clonotype sharing among donors was expected to be affected by sequencing depth. The small number of donors limited the genetic and exposure-history diversity represented. Rarefaction of sorted-subset datasets indicated incomplete sequencing despite the large sequencing depth.

As for this clone: It lacks a known antigen. No much larger clone exists at a distance of one base, and base qualities are not known.

The clonotype comes from a man between 25 and 39 years old in good health. Specimen: memory CD4+ T cells sorted from blood. The intended sense of this specimen's cell subset or site label: CD45RA-negative fraction.

The DNA is TGTGCCAGCAGCTACGGACAGAGGATAGCGGCTCCGATCACAGATACGCAGTATTTT. This translates into CASSYGQRIAAPITDTQYF. The chain employs TRBV7-8 and TRBJ2-3, with the D call perhaps TRBD1 or TRBD2, as 6 bases match in each case. CDR1 is given as SGHVS and CDR2 as FQNEAQ, both from the germline V gene. V sheds 4 bases and J sheds 2 bases, leaving 25 bases between their ends. Reading from cysteine to phenylalanine, the CDR3 counts 19 amino acids. Just CDR3 DNA is preserved here, 57 bases in frame from base 1. Supplemented by the reference TRBV7-8 and TRBJ2-3 proteins around the CDR3, the complete variable domain is GAGVSQSPRYKVAKRGQDVALRCDPISGHVSLFWYQQALGQGPEFLTYFQNEAQLDKSGLPSDRFFAERPEGSVSTLKIQRTQQEDSAVYLCASSYGQRIAAPITDTQYFGPGTRLTVL.